The 29 T cell receptor beta chains below come from one sample, sequenced in a study of cytomegalovirus exposure and HLA in healthy donors. Primers: 60 Vbeta forward and 13 Jbeta reverse. The protocol was immunoSEQ multiplex PCR, while the TCRdb copy is restricted to in-frame clones and leaves out a portion. The profile shows roughly 110,000 clones, roughly 73% of them singletons. What was sequenced was PBMCs. The source of these receptors is a man between 40 and 49 years old in good health and CMV-seronegative.

V and J are TRBV6-6 and TRBJ1-1; D is perhaps TRBD1 (6 bases). This CDR3 has 14 amino acids. Germline CDR1 reads MNHNY; CDR2 reads SVGAGI (reference sequence). The germline V and J ends were trimmed by 6 bases and 5 bases, with 16 bases remaining between them. CDR3 nucleotide sequence: TGTGCCAGCAGACCCCTACAGGGTGTAACTGAAGCTTTCTTT. Translating it yields CASRPLQGVTEAFF.

A few counts support this clone. V usage is TRBV2 and J usage is TRBJ1-4, with D perhaps matching TRBD1 (5 bases). CDR3 length equals 14 residues. V gave up 8 bases and J gave up 3 bases, with 13 bases separating them. Germline CDR1 SNHLY, CDR2 FYNNEI. The CDR3 DNA reads as TGTGCCAGCTCTCTTGGGGGGTCTAATGAAAAACTGTTTTTT. It is translated as CASSLGGSNEKLFF.

The J gene is TRBJ2-5, the V gene TRBV27; 7 bases match TRBD2. After removal of 5 bases from V and 5 bases from J, the junction contained 11 bases not matched to a gene. The CDR3 has 15 amino acids. The germline V gene encodes CDR1 MNHEY and CDR2 SMNVEV (reference sequence). The DNA of the CDR3 is TGTGCCAGCAGTCACATTTCTAGCGGCCGGGAGACCCAGTACTTC. It encodes CASSHISSGRETQYF.

This clone was observed a handful of times. J is TRBJ1-5 and V is TRBV19; D ambiguous. The CDR3 runs 14 residues. CDR1 LNHDA and CDR2 SQIVND come from the germline V gene (reference sequence). V was cut by 5 bases and J by 11 bases, with 19 bases left in between. CDR3 amino acids: CASSPVDAIRTQHF. CDR3 in DNA: TGTGCCAGTAGTCCAGTCGATGCAATCAGGACCCAGCATTTT.

The rearrangement joins TRBV5-1 to TRBJ2-5, with 7 positions matching TRBD1. The V and J ends lost 4 bases and 4 bases, in that order; junction bases with no gene match: 7. The CDR3 loop spans 14 amino acids. Germline V gene data show CDR1 as SGHRS and CDR2 as YFSETQ. CDR3 in amino acids: CASSPTGALETQYF. The CDR3 coding sequence is TGCGCCAGCAGCCCCACAGGGGCTCTAGAGACCCAGTACTTC.

The chain uses TRBV2 and TRBJ1-2; D is uncertain. The CDR3 totals 15 residues. V dropped 5 bases and J dropped 7 bases, with 20 bases sitting between them. Looked up from germline, CDR1 is SNHLY and CDR2 is FYNNEI. CDR3 protein: CASSQTPTRGVGYTF. Here the CDR3 DNA reads TGTGCCAGCAGTCAAACCCCAACCCGAGGAGTTGGCTACACCTTC.

The gene calls are TRBV11-2 and TRBJ2-1; 7 positions match TRBD2. This CDR3 has 14 amino acids. Germline V gene sequence: CDR1 SGHAT, CDR2 FQNNGV. The V gene end was trimmed by 3 bases and the J gene end by 3 bases; junction bases not matched to a gene: 2. The CDR3 bases are TGTGCCAGCAGCTTGTGGGGGGGCTACAATGAGCAGTTCTTC. Protein product: CASSLWGGYNEQFF.

This rearrangement joins TRBV13 to TRBJ2-2; weak D call: TRBD2 (6 bases). The CDR3 has 14 residues. The V and J ends lost 5 bases and 6 bases respectively, with 13 bases between them. Germline loops: CDR1 PRHDT, CDR2 FYEKMQ (reference sequence). This chain's CDR3 is CASSQGLRPGELFF. CDR3 nucleotides: TGTGCCAGCAGCCAGGGACTGAGGCCCGGGGAGCTGTTTTTT.

The rearrangement uses TRBV4-1 and TRBJ1-5; D is possibly TRBD1 (6 bases). The V end was cut by 2 bases, the J end by 1 base, with 12 bases between. The CDR3 loop spans 16 amino acids. Germline V gene sequence: CDR1 MGHRA, CDR2 YSYEKL. CDR3: CASSQRQVSSNQPQHF. DNA of the CDR3: TGCGCCAGCAGCCAACGACAGGTATCCAGCAATCAGCCCCAGCATTTT.

The rearrangement uses TRBV6-6 and TRBJ2-3; 12 bases fit TRBD1. The CDR3 length is 14 residues. The germline V gene encodes CDR1 MNHNY and CDR2 SVGAGI (reference sequence). J gave up 3 bases and V 6 bases, and 1 base lay outside the gene matches. CDR3 bases: TGTGCCAGCAGGGGACAGGGGGCGACAGATACGCAGTATTTT. Its translation: CASRGQGATDTQYF.

In this sample, this clone turned up a few times. This chain uses TRBV7-9 with TRBJ2-5; TRBD2 agrees at 12 bases. Trimming removed 5 bases from V and 2 bases from J; junction bases left unmatched: 6. CDR1 and CDR2 from the germline V gene are SEHNR and FQNEAQ (reference sequence). There are 16 residues in the CDR3. In DNA, the CDR3 is TGTGCCAGCAGCGGTGGACTAGCGGGGTATCAAGAGACCCAGTACTTC. Translated, it gives CASSGGLAGYQETQYF.

This clone has only one observation. The J gene is TRBJ2-5, the V gene TRBV6-5; unclear D gene. From germline, CDR1 is MNHEY and CDR2 SVGAGI. CDR3 length: 13 residues. Trimming stripped 5 bases from V and 1 base from J, with 8 bases between. The DNA of the CDR3 is TGTGCCAGCAGTGCTACCCCCCAAGAGACCCAGTACTTC. This codes for CASSATPQETQYF.

The chain links TRBV14 to TRBJ1-1; D remains ambiguous. The CDR3 is 17 residues long. The germline V gene encodes CDR1 SGHDN and CDR2 FVKESK. Trimming took 4 bases from V and 0 from J, leaving 18 bases between them. CDR3 in DNA: TGTGCCAGCAGCCCATCGAGCAGCGGAACCTTGAACACTGAAGCTTTCTTT. Residues: CASSPSSSGTLNTEAFF.

This chain uses TRBV5-5 with TRBJ2-7, with 12 bases lining up with TRBD2. V trimming: 3 bases; J trimming: 2 bases; junction bases outside the gene matches: 9. In germline, CDR1 is SGHKS, CDR2 YYEKEE (reference sequence). The CDR3 is made up of 17 amino acids. CDR3 region: CASSWGASGGAPYEQYF. Here the CDR3 DNA reads TGTGCCAGCAGCTGGGGGGCTAGCGGGGGGGCCCCCTACGAGCAGTACTTC.

The chain joins TRBV11-2 to TRBJ2-5; no clear D. The CDR3 has 15 amino acids. Germline-derived CDR1 and CDR2 are SGHAT and FQNNGV. V was shortened by 4 bases and J by 1 base, with 13 bases between the two germline ends. CDR3 sequence reads: CASSSGPGLQETQYF. The CDR3 bases are TGTGCCAGCAGCTCCGGTCCGGGTCTCCAAGAGACCCAGTACTTC.

V and J are TRBV2 and TRBJ1-1; 9 bases are a match to TRBD1. This CDR3 contains 16 residues. The junction had 9 bases not matched to a gene; V was cut back by 2 bases and J by 5 bases. Germline-derived CDR1 and CDR2 are SNHLY and FYNNEI. The CDR3: CASSELGTGIKTEAFF. CDR3 nucleotides: TGTGCCAGCAGTGAATTAGGGACAGGGATCAAGACTGAAGCTTTCTTT.

This chain uses TRBV7-2 with TRBJ2-7; D possibly corresponds to TRBD1 (6 bases). This CDR3 spans 14 amino acids. Germline CDR1 SGHTA, CDR2 FQGNSA. The V end was cut by 4 bases, the J end by 1 base, with 11 bases between. CDR3 amino acids: CASSSDSFSYEQYF. The CDR3 DNA reads as TGTGCCAGCAGCTCGGACAGTTTTTCCTACGAGCAGTACTTC. The full variable domain, rest sourced from reference TRBV7-2 and TRBJ2-7, is GAGVSQSPSNKVTEKGKDVELRCDPISGHTALYWYRQSLGQGLEFLIYFQGNSAPDKSGLPSDRFSAERTGGSVSTLTIQRTQQEDSAVYLCASSSDSFSYEQYFGPGTRLTVT.

The V call is TRBV7-3, the J call TRBJ2-2; 10 positions match TRBD1. The CDR3 is 17 amino acids. The V segment lost 1 base and the J segment 5 bases; nucleotides outside the gene matches: 7. Per the germline V gene, CDR1 is SGHTA and CDR2 is FQGTGA. The CDR3 region is CASSLMGTGVLTGELFF. The DNA for the CDR3 is TGTGCCAGCAGCTTAATGGGGACAGGGGTATTGACCGGGGAGCTGTTTTTT. Supplemented by reference TRBV7-3 and TRBJ2-2, the full variable domain reads GAGVSQTPSNKVTEKGKYVELRCDPISGHTALYWYRQSLGQGPEFLIYFQGTGAADDSGLPNDRFFAVRPEGSVSTLKIQRTERGDSAVYLCASSLMGTGVLTGELFFGEGSRLTVL.

The chain is built from TRBV7-2 and TRBJ2-3; 11 bases agree with TRBD2. Germline trimming cut 2 bases from V and 4 bases from J; bases unmatched to any gene: 2. CDR1 and CDR2 (germline): SGHTA, FQGNSA. This CDR3 has 15 amino acids. The CDR3 protein is CASSLLAGGPDTQYF. CDR3 sequence (DNA): TGTGCCAGCAGCTTACTAGCGGGGGGCCCAGATACGCAGTATTTT.

This clone occurred a few times. This rearrangement joins TRBV18 to TRBJ2-7, with 9 bases aligning to TRBD2. J was trimmed by 5 bases and V by 0 bases; bases with no gene match: 5. Germline CDR1 and CDR2: KGHSH and LQKENI. The CDR3 runs 15 residues. The DNA for the CDR3 is TGTGCCAGCTCACCACCGAGCGGGGGGTGGAACGAGCAGTACTTC. It specifies CASSPPSGGWNEQYF.

As DNA, the CDR3 is TGTGCCAGCAGTGAAGTCGCACAGACCTACAATGAGCAGTTCTTC. Amino acid sequence: CASSEVAQTYNEQFF. This chain joins TRBV2 and TRBJ2-1, with D hard to call. The CDR3 totals 15 residues. Germline assignment: CDR1 SNHLY and CDR2 FYNNEI. The ends were cut back, 1 base at V and 2 bases at J, with 9 bases in the middle.

The J gene is TRBJ1-2, the V gene TRBV6-1, with D perhaps TRBD1 (5 bases). V shed 7 bases and J shed 0 bases, with 15 bases lying between them. This CDR3 has 15 amino acids. Germline CDR1 is MNHNS and CDR2 is SASEGT. DNA for the CDR3: TGTGCCAGCACCCCGGGGGTCCTAGCTAACTATGGCTACACCTTC. It is translated as CASTPGVLANYGYTF.

This chain links TRBV5-1 with TRBJ2-7, with 9 bases aligning to TRBD1. The V segment lost 3 bases and the J segment 2 bases; nucleotides outside the gene matches: 3. The CDR3 sequence is 14 residues long. Germline V gene sequence: CDR1 SGHRS, CDR2 YFSETQ. CDR3 sequence reads: CASSSGTGTYEQYF. CDR3 nucleotide sequence: TGCGCCAGCAGCTCCGGGACAGGGACCTACGAGCAGTACTTC.

V is TRBV10-3 and J is TRBJ1-1, with no clear D. V lost 6 bases to trimming and J lost 1 base, with 15 bases between them. The CDR3 is 15 residues long. Germline CDR1 is ENHRY and CDR2 is SYGVKD. The CDR3 loop reads CAIRREVQGNTEAFF. The CDR3 coding sequence is TGTGCCATCAGACGGGAGGTCCAAGGGAACACTGAAGCTTTCTTT.

The V and J genes are TRBV6-5 and TRBJ2-2, with a tentative D call TRBD2 (6 bases). The CDR3 spans 13 residues. CDR1 and CDR2 (germline): MNHEY, SVGAGI. Between the trimmed V and J ends, which lost 7 bases and 7 bases, there was a span of 13 bases. CDR3 amino acids: CASTTRRGGELFF. The CDR3 nucleotides read TGTGCCAGCACCACGAGGCGGGGCGGGGAGCTGTTTTTT.

J is TRBJ2-1 and V is TRBV6-1; 13 bases fit TRBD2. V shed 2 bases, J shed 8 bases, and the junction held 3 bases outside the gene matches. The CDR3 has 15 residues. Germline V gives CDR1 MNHNS, CDR2 SASEGT. CDR3 region: CASSETSGGADEQFF. Here the CDR3 DNA reads TGTGCCAGCAGTGAAACTAGCGGGGGGGCCGATGAGCAGTTCTTC.

The genes are TRBV10-1 and TRBJ2-6; no clear D. The germline V and J ends were trimmed by 5 bases and 0 bases, with 2 bases remaining between them. CDR1 WNHNN and CDR2 SYGVQD come from the germline V gene (reference sequence). The CDR3 is 13 amino acids. The CDR3 protein is CASSYSGANVLTF. CDR3 DNA sequence: TGCGCCAGCAGTTACTCTGGGGCCAACGTCCTGACTTTC.

The CDR3 DNA is TGTGCCAGCAGCTTAGAGGGGAGCGGGGGGCCTTTATACGAGCAGTACTTC. Translation gives CASSLEGSGGPLYEQYF. The chain links TRBV11-2 to TRBJ2-7; 9 bases fit TRBD2. Trimming at V came to 0 bases and at J to 4 bases, leaving 10 bases not matched to a gene. The length of the CDR3 is 17 residues. The germline CDR1 and CDR2 sequences are SGHAT and FQNNGV.

This clone was seen a few times. The chain's CDR3 is CASKKGQGHSPLHF. In DNA, the CDR3 is TGTGCCAGCAAAAAGGGGCAGGGACACTCACCCCTCCACTTT. The gene calls are TRBV27 and TRBJ1-6; D might be TRBD1 (6 bases). Trimming cost V 7 bases and J 10 bases, with 17 bases left between them. Looked up from germline, CDR1 is MNHEY and CDR2 is SMNVEV (reference sequence). The CDR3 has 14 amino acids.